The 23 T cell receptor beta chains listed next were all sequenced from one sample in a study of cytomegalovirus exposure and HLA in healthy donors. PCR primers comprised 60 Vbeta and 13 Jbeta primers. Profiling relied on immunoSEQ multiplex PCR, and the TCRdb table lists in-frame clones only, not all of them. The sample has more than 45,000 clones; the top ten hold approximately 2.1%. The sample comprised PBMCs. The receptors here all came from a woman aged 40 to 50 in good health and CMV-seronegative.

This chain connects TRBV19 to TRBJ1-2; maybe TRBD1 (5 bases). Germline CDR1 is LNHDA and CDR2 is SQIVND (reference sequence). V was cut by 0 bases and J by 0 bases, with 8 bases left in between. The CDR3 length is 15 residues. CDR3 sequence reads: CASSIDDSANYGYTF. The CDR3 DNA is TGTGCCAGTAGTATAGATGACAGTGCTAACTATGGCTACACCTTC.

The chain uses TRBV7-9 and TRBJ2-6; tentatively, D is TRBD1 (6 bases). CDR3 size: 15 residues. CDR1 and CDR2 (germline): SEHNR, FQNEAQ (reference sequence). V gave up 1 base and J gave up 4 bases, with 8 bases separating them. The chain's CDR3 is CASSLGGTGANVLTF. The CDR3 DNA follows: TGTGCCAGCAGCTTAGGGGGGACAGGGGCCAACGTCCTGACTTTC.

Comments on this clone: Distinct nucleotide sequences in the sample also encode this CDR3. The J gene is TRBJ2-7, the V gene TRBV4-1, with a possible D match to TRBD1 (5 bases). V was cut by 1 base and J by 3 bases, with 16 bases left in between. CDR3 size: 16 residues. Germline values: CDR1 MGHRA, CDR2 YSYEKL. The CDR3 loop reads CASSQVGTLGLYEQYF. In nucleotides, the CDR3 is TGCGCCAGCAGCCAAGTCGGCACCCTGGGGCTCTACGAGCAGTACTTC.

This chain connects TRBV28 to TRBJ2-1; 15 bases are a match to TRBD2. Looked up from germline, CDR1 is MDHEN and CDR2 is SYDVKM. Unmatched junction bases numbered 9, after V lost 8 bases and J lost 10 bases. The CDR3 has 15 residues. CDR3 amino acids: CASPPRTSGREEQFF. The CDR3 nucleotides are TGTGCCAGCCCCCCGAGGACTAGCGGGAGGGAGGAGCAGTTCTTC. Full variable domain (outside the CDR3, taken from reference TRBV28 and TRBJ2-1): DVKVTQSSRYLVKRTGEKVFLECVQDMDHENMFWYRQDPGLGLRLIYFSYDVKMKEKGDIPEGYSVSREKKERFSLILESASTNQTSMYLCASPPRTSGREEQFFGPGTRLTVL.

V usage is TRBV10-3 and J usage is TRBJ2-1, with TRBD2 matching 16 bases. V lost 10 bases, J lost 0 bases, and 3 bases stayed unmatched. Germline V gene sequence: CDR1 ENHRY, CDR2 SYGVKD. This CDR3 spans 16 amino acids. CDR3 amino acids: CATGTSGRASYNEQFF. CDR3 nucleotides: TGTGCCACCGGGACTAGCGGGAGGGCCTCCTACAATGAGCAGTTCTTC.

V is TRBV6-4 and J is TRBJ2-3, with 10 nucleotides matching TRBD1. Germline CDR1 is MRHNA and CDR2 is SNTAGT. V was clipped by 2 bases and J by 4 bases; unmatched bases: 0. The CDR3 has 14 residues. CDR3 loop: CASSDGTGADTQYF. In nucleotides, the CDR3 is TGTGCCAGCAGTGACGGGACAGGGGCAGATACGCAGTATTTT.

The chain's CDR3 is CASSDRERGGSPLHF. CDR3 bases: TGTGCCAGCAGCGACCGGGAAAGGGGAGGCTCACCCCTCCACTTT. This chain connects TRBV9 to TRBJ1-6; D might be TRBD1 (5 bases). Germline V gene sequence: CDR1 SGDLS, CDR2 YYNGEE. Trimming left V 3 bases short and J 10 bases short, with 17 bases between. This CDR3 is 15 amino acids long.

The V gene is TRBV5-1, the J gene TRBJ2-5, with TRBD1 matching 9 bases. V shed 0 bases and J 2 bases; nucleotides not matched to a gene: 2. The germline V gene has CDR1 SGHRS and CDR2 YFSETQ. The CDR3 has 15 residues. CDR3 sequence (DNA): TGCGCCAGCAGCTTGGGGACAGGGGATCAAGAGACCCAGTACTTC. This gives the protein CASSLGTGDQETQYF.

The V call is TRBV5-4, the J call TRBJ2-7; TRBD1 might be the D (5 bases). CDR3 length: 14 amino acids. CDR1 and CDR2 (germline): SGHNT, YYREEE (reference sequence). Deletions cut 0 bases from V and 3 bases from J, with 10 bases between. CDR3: CASSLGQQYYEQYF. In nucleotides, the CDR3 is TGTGCCAGCAGCTTGGGACAGCAGTACTACGAGCAGTACTTC.

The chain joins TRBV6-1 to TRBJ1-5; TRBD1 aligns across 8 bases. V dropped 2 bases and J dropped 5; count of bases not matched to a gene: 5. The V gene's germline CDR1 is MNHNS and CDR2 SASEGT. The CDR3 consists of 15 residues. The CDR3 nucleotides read TGTGCCAGCAGTGAAAGGACAGGGAGCGATCAGCCCCAGCATTTT. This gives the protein CASSERTGSDQPQHF.

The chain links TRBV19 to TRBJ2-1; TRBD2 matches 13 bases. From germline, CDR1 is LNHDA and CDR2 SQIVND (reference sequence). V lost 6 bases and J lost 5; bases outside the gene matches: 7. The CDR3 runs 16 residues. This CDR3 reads CASRTTSGGVDNEQFF. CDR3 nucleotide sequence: TGTGCCAGTAGGACCACTAGCGGGGGGGTTGACAATGAGCAGTTCTTC.

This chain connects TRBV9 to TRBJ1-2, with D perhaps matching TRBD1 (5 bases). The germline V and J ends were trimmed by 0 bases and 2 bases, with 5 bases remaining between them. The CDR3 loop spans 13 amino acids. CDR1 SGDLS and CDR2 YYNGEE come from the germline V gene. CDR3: CASSVGQNYGYTF. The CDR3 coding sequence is TGTGCCAGCAGCGTAGGACAGAACTATGGCTACACCTTC.

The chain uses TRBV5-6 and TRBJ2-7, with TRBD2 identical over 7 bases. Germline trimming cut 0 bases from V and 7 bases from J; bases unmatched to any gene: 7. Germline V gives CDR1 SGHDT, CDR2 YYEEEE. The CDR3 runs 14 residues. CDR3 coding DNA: TGTGCCAGCAGCTTGGGGCAGGGAGGGGTGGAGCAGTACTTC. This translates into CASSLGQGGVEQYF.

The CDR3 is CASSTTRTQYF. As DNA, the CDR3 is TGTGCCAGCAGCACCACTAGAACGCAGTATTTT. This rearrangement joins TRBV6-1 to TRBJ2-3; tentative D call: TRBD2 (5 bases). The CDR3 has 11 amino acids. Trimming stripped 6 bases from V and 9 bases from J, with 10 bases between. The V gene's germline CDR1 is MNHNS and CDR2 SASEGT.

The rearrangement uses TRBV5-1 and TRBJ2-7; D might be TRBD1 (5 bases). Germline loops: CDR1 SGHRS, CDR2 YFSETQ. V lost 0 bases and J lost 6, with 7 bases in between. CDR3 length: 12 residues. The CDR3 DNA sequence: TGCGCCAGCAGCTTGGGTAGGGGCGAGCAGTACTTC. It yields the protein CASSLGRGEQYF. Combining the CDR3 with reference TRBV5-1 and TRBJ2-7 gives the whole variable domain KAGVTQTPRYLIKTRGQQVTLSCSPISGHRSVSWYQQTPGQGLQFLFEYFSETQRNKGNFPGRFSGRQFSNSRSEMNVSTLELGDSALYLCASSLGRGEQYFGPGTRLTVT.

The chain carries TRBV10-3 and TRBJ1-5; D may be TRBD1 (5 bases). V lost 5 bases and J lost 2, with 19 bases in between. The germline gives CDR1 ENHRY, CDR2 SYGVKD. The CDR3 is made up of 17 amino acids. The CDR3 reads CAISPGPVTGGNQPQHF. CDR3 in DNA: TGTGCCATCAGTCCGGGACCTGTAACGGGAGGCAATCAGCCCCAGCATTTT.

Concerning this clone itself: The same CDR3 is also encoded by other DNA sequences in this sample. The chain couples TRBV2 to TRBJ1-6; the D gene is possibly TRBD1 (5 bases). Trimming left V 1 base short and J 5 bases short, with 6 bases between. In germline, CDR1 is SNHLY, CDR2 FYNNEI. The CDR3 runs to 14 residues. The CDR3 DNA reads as TGTGCCAGCAGTGAAGTAGGGGATAATTCACCCCTCCACTTT. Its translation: CASSEVGDNSPLHF.

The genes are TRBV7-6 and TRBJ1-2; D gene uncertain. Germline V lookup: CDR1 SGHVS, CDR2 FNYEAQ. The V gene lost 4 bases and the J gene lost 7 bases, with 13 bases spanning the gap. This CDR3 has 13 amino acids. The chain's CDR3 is CASSSVGGGGYTF. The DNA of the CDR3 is TGTGCCAGCAGCTCGGTGGGAGGCGGTGGCTACACCTTC.

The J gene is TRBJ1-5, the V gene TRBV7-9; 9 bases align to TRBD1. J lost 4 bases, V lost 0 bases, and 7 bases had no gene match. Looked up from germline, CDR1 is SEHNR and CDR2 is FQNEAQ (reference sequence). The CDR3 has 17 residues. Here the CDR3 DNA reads TGTGCCAGCAGCTTAGCAACGACAGGGGGACGGAATCAGCCCCAGCATTTT. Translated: CASSLATTGGRNQPQHF. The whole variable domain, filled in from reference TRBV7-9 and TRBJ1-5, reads DTGVSQNPRHKITKRGQNVTFRCDPISEHNRLYWYRQTLGQGPEFLTYFQNEAQLEKSRLLSDRFSAERPKGSFSTLEIQRTEQGDSAMYLCASSLATTGGRNQPQHFGDGTRLSIL.

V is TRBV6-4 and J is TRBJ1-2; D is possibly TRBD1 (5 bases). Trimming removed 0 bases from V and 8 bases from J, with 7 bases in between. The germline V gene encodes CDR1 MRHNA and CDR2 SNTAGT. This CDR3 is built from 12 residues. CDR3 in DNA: TGTGCCAGCAGTGACTCGGCAGGGGGCTACACCTTC. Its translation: CASSDSAGGYTF.

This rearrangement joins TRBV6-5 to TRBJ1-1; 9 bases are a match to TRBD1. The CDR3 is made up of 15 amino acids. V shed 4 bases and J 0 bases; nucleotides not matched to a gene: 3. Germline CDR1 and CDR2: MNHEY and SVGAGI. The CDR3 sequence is CASSWGTGMNTEAFF. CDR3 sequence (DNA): TGTGCCAGCAGTTGGGGGACAGGGATGAACACTGAAGCTTTCTTT.

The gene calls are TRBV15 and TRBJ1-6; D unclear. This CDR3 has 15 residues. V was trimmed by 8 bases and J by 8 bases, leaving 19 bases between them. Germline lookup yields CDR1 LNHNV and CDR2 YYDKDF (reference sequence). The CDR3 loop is CATAFTDGSYSPLHF. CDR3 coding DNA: TGTGCCACCGCCTTTACCGATGGCTCATATTCACCCCTCCACTTT.

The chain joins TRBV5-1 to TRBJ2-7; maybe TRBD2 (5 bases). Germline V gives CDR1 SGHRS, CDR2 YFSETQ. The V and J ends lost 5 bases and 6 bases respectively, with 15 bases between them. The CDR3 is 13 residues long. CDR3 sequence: CASSSPLASEQYF. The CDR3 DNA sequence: TGCGCCAGCAGTTCCCCCTTAGCGAGCGAGCAGTACTTC. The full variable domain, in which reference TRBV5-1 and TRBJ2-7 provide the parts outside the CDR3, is KAGVTQTPRYLIKTRGQQVTLSCSPISGHRSVSWYQQTPGQGLQFLFEYFSETQRNKGNFPGRFSGRQFSNSRSEMNVSTLELGDSALYLCASSSPLASEQYFGPGTRLTVT.